Listed here are 21 T cell receptor beta chains from one sample, sequenced in a study of T cell responses to AZD1222 COVID-19 vaccine. Assay: immunoSEQ multiplex PCR; the TCRdb copy retains only in-frame clones and omits some. The profile shows about 140,000 clones, around 90% of them singletons. Material: peripheral blood, obtained on day 0 of AZD1222 vaccination. The receptors stem from an adult in good health.

V gene TRBV5-1 combines with J gene TRBJ2-1, with 13 bases aligning to TRBD2. The CDR3 totals 15 residues. The V and J ends lost 2 bases and 9 bases, in that order; junction bases with no gene match: 5. Germline V CDR1 and CDR2: SGHRS, YFSETQ. The CDR3 spells CASSFTSGREREQFF. CDR3 sequence (DNA): TGCGCCAGCAGCTTTACTAGCGGGAGGGAGCGTGAGCAGTTCTTC.

J is TRBJ1-5 and V is TRBV4-1; weak D call: TRBD1 (6 bases). V was clipped by 1 base and J by 2 bases, with 27 bases between them. CDR3 length equals 21 residues. CDR1 is MGHRA and CDR2 is YSYEKL in the germline V gene. The CDR3 spells CASSQVFGQGSAGIGNQPQHF. CDR3 in DNA: TGCGCCAGCAGCCAAGTGTTCGGGCAGGGGTCGGCCGGGATTGGCAATCAGCCCCAGCATTTT.

This chain links TRBV2 with TRBJ1-4; the D gene is possibly TRBD1 (5 bases). Germline-derived CDR1 and CDR2 are SNHLY and FYNNEI. V was clipped by 1 base and J by 3 bases, with 9 bases between them. The CDR3 loop spans 15 amino acids. The CDR3 DNA reads as TGTGCCAGCAGTGAAGAGGCGGGACCTAATGAAAAACTGTTTTTT. Residues: CASSEEAGPNEKLFF.

V usage is TRBV27 and J usage is TRBJ2-2; D possibly uses TRBD1 or TRBD2 (5 bases each). Germline V gives CDR1 MNHEY, CDR2 SMNVEV (reference sequence). The CDR3 runs to 16 residues. Deletions cut 6 bases from V and 0 bases from J, with 14 bases between. CDR3: CASRQQGRTNTGELFF. CDR3 sequence (DNA): TGTGCCAGCAGACAGCAGGGACGTACGAACACCGGGGAGCTGTTTTTT.

V is TRBV28 and J is TRBJ2-7, with 7 bases matching TRBD2. The CDR3 is made up of 14 amino acids. Per germline, CDR1 MDHEN and CDR2 SYDVKM. J gave up 1 base and V 4 bases, and 4 bases lay outside the gene matches. The CDR3 DNA follows: TGTGCCAGCAGTTCGGGACTAAGTTCCTACGAGCAGTACTTC. It specifies CASSSGLSSYEQYF. Variable domain in full (rest from reference TRBV28 and TRBJ2-7): DVKVTQSSRYLVKRTGEKVFLECVQDMDHENMFWYRQDPGLGLRLIYFSYDVKMKEKGDIPEGYSVSREKKERFSLILESASTNQTSMYLCASSSGLSSYEQYFGPGTRLTVT.

This chain links TRBV6-5 with TRBJ1-1; no definite D call. The CDR3 spans 12 residues. Germline-derived CDR1 and CDR2 are MNHEY and SVGAGI. Trimming removed 2 bases at V and 1 base at J, with 2 bases between. CDR3 sequence reads: CASSYRNTEAFF. The CDR3 DNA reads as TGTGCCAGCAGTTACCGGAACACTGAAGCTTTCTTT.

This chain connects TRBV10-3 to TRBJ2-2; TRBD2 matches at 7 bases. Germline V gene data show CDR1 as ENHRY and CDR2 as SYGVKD. The CDR3 totals 16 residues. V was pared by 6 bases and J by 3 bases, with 10 bases of the junction left unmatched. Here the CDR3 reads CAISRTGTTYTGELFF. CDR3 DNA: TGTGCCATCAGCAGAACCGGGACTACTTACACCGGGGAGCTGTTTTTT.

The V and J genes are TRBV5-1 and TRBJ2-7, with D perhaps assigned TRBD1 or TRBD2 (5 bases each). This CDR3 comprises 16 residues. Per germline, CDR1 SGHRS and CDR2 YFSETQ. Trimming removed 3 bases from V and 6 bases from J, with 22 bases in between. In DNA form, the CDR3 reads TGCGCCAGCAGCTCCGGGACGGGAAACGTGGATCCCGAGCAGTACTTC. Encoded protein: CASSSGTGNVDPEQYF.

This clone was observed a single time. The chain couples TRBV3-1 (or the pseudogene TRBV3-2) to TRBJ2-7; D possibly matches TRBD1 or TRBD2 (6 bases each). This CDR3 has 13 amino acids. The V and J ends lost 1 base and 8 bases respectively, with 12 bases between them. From germline, CDR1 is LGHDT and CDR2 YNNKEL (reference sequence). The CDR3 loop reads CASSQGSGAKQYF. CDR3 coding DNA: TGTGCCAGCAGCCAAGGTTCGGGGGCCAAGCAGTACTTC.

This chain connects TRBV19 to TRBJ1-5, with D unclear. This CDR3 spans 14 amino acids. Looked up from germline, CDR1 is LNHDA and CDR2 is SQIVND (reference sequence). V lost 5 bases to trimming and J lost 3 bases, with 11 bases between them. The CDR3 nucleotides are TGTGCCAGTAGTCAAGGGTTTGACAATCAGCCCCAGCATTTT. It specifies CASSQGFDNQPQHF.

The genes are TRBV28 and TRBJ2-1, with 13 bases identical to TRBD2. This CDR3 spans 17 amino acids. The germline V gene has CDR1 MDHEN and CDR2 SYDVKM. After removal of 4 bases from V and 0 bases from J, the junction contained 3 bases not matched to a gene. CDR3 loop: CASSSGLAGLSYNEQFF. CDR3 sequence (DNA): TGTGCCAGCAGTTCGGGACTAGCGGGACTCTCCTACAATGAGCAGTTCTTC.

V usage is TRBV9 and J usage is TRBJ2-3; TRBD2 matches 8 bases. Germline assignment: CDR1 SGDLS and CDR2 YYNGEE. The CDR3 contains 16 residues. Germline trimming cut 3 bases from V and 4 bases from J; bases unmatched to any gene: 10. In nucleotides, the CDR3 is TGTGCCAGCAGCGCCCTCAGCGGGGGAGGCGCAGATACGCAGTATTTT. Its protein product is CASSALSGGGADTQYF.

In regard to this clone: Other DNA sequences from this sample encode an identical CDR3 as well. V is TRBV19 and J is TRBJ2-2; D unclear. CDR1 and CDR2 from the germline V gene are LNHDA and SQIVND (reference sequence). The CDR3 is 13 amino acids. V shed 3 bases and J shed 2 bases, with 4 bases lying between them. The CDR3 DNA reads as TGTGCCAGTAGTATTGGTAACACCGGGGAGCTGTTTTTT. Protein product: CASSIGNTGELFF. The full variable domain, in which reference TRBV19 and TRBJ2-2 provide the parts outside the CDR3, is DGGITQSPKYLFRKEGQNVTLSCEQNLNHDAMYWYRQDPGQGLRLIYYSQIVNDFQKGDIAEGYSVSREKKESFPLTVTSAQKNPTAFYLCASSIGNTGELFFGEGSRLTVL.

The chain carries TRBV12-5 and TRBJ2-1, with D perhaps matching TRBD1 or TRBD2 (5 bases each). The CDR3 sequence is 15 residues long. Germline-derived CDR1 and CDR2 are LGHNT and FRNRAP. V was shortened by 4 bases and J by 0 bases, with 10 bases between the two germline ends. The CDR3 bases are TGTGCTAGTGGTTGGGGGAGTAACTCCTACAATGAGCAGTTCTTC. Protein product: CASGWGSNSYNEQFF.

This clone was seen more than once but under ten times. The J gene is TRBJ2-5, the V gene TRBV5-1; the match to TRBD2 covers 13 bases. The length of the CDR3 is 20 residues. Germline-derived CDR1 and CDR2 are SGHRS and YFSETQ. V lost 3 bases, J lost 5 bases, and 19 bases stayed unmatched. The CDR3 sequence: CASSSPAERRATSGGETQYF. CDR3 in DNA: TGCGCCAGCAGCTCCCCAGCCGAACGACGGGCGACTAGCGGGGGGGAGACCCAGTACTTC.

This clone was counted between two and nine times. The chain joins TRBV7-8 to TRBJ1-1; the D is unclear. In germline, CDR1 is SGHVS, CDR2 FQNEAQ. CDR3 length: 14 amino acids. V lost 0 bases and J lost 4, with 9 bases in between. CDR3 sequence: CASSLAAGFTEAFF. In DNA form, the CDR3 reads TGTGCCAGCAGCTTAGCTGCGGGGTTCACTGAAGCTTTCTTT.

The CDR3 reads CASSEYQGIRGYTF. Written as DNA, the CDR3 is TGTGCCAGCAGTGAATACCAGGGCATCCGCGGCTACACCTTC. The chain links TRBV25-1 to TRBJ1-2; D is possibly TRBD1 (5 bases). Per the germline V gene, CDR1 is MGHDK and CDR2 is SYGVNS. The CDR3 covers 14 residues. Trimming took off 0 bases at V and 8 bases at J, with 13 bases between the two ends.

This clone was observed a few times. CDR3 protein: CASSRPDRGRSVTNEKLFF. The CDR3 DNA is TGTGCCAGCAGCCGTCCGGACAGGGGGCGGTCGGTAACTAATGAAAAACTGTTTTTT. This chain uses TRBV27 with TRBJ1-4; 11 bases are a match to TRBD1. Trimming removed 6 bases from V and 1 base from J; junction bases left unmatched: 13. Looked up from germline, CDR1 is MNHEY and CDR2 is SMNVEV (reference sequence). The CDR3 consists of 19 residues.

On this clone: Other DNA sequences in the same sample also yield this CDR3. This sequence joins TRBV5-1 and TRBJ2-6; maybe TRBD1 (6 bases). Germline loops: CDR1 SGHRS, CDR2 YFSETQ. The CDR3 length is 15 residues. V was clipped by 2 bases and J by 4 bases, with 10 bases between them. The CDR3 DNA reads TGCGCCAGCAGCTTTGGGGGCACCGGGGCCAACGTCCTGACTTTC. Protein sequence: CASSFGGTGANVLTF.

V usage is TRBV12-3 or TRBV12-4 and J usage is TRBJ2-5; TRBD2 matches 7 bases. V was clipped by 6 bases and J by 3 bases; unmatched bases: 4. The CDR3 totals 13 residues. CDR3 sequence: CASRRTREETQYF. CDR3 nucleotide sequence: TGTGCCAGCAGGCGGACTAGGGAAGAGACCCAGTACTTC.

The rearrangement joins TRBV24-1 to TRBJ1-2, with 7 bases lining up with TRBD1. Germline V lookup: CDR1 KGHDR, CDR2 SFDVKD. The CDR3 runs to 14 residues. The junction had 7 bases not matched to a gene; V was cut back by 3 bases and J by 7 bases. CDR3 residues: CATSDENRGFGYTF. The CDR3 DNA reads TGTGCCACCAGTGATGAGAACAGGGGATTTGGCTACACCTTC.